The rows below give T cell receptor beta chains drawn from one sample of a study of blood T cell repertoires in COVID-19. Sequencing used immunoSEQ multiplex PCR; TCRdb keeps in-frame clones, though not all of them. The table lists about 170,000 clones, approximately 88% of them singletons, with 2.9% in the top ten. The sequenced sample consisted of peripheral blood. All receptors come from a woman aged 55-69 years with acute or convalescent COVID-19. Each CDR3 is given with its conserved first and last residue. D genes are given only for firm matches. Size is omitted from some rows. Given values are once, few, many or a class for expanded clones.

>TRBV28|TRBJ2-4|-|once
CASGELGNIQYF
>TRBV9|TRBJ2-5|TRBD2|-
CASSLSGTSHETQYF
>TRBV18|TRBJ2-3|-|-
CASSLRDADTQYF
>TRBV7-2|TRBJ1-2|TRBD1|-
CASSSPGTGYYGYTF
>TRBV12-5|TRBJ1-3|-|-
CASGTGPTLSSGNTIYF
>TRBV18|TRBJ1-2|TRBD1|-
CASSPETGTGGTIDYTF
>TRBV5-4|TRBJ2-7|TRBD2|few
CASSLSTSGGYEQYF
>TRBV5-4|TRBJ1-2|-|few
CASSEATGTSYGYTF
>TRBV30|TRBJ2-1|TRBD1|-
CAWTGGHSEQFF
>TRBV10-1|TRBJ2-2|-|-
CASSRQTGELFF
>TRBV18|TRBJ2-1|-|-
CASSGQGGNEQFF
>TRBV4-1|TRBJ1-2|-|-
CASSQEGTNVYGYTF
>TRBV7-9|TRBJ2-7|TRBD1|-
CASSRSTGGAHEQYF
>TRBV27|TRBJ1-6|TRBD1|few
CASSSRTGSDSPLHF
>TRBV12-3/TRBV12-4|TRBJ1-5|-|-
CASVRGSHQPQHF
>TRBV7-6|TRBJ1-3|-|-
CASSLLSSGNTIYF
>TRBV12-3/TRBV12-4|TRBJ1-4|-|-
CASSLERGEKLFF
>TRBV30|TRBJ1-6|-|-
CAWTLRGGNSPLHF
>TRBV6-2/TRBV6-3|TRBJ2-3|-|-
CASSTRTPLGDTQYF
>TRBV30|TRBJ1-1|-|-
CAWSSGVGTEAFF
>TRBV24-1|TRBJ2-2|TRBD1|-
CATGPGTVNTGELFF
>TRBV18|TRBJ1-3|-|-
CASSSSQIGNTIYF
>TRBV14|TRBJ2-3|TRBD1|-
CASSQDCVRGRTDTQYF
>TRBV6-5|TRBJ2-1|TRBD1|-
CASIGQAYNEQFF
>TRBV23-1|TRBJ2-4|-|-
CASSQYPREAKNIQYF
>TRBV28|TRBJ2-3|-|-
CAITGLGDTQYF
>TRBV10-1|TRBJ2-2|TRBD2|-
CASSQMTSGSNGELFF
>TRBV9|TRBJ2-3|-|-
CASSPGQYTDTQYF
>TRBV6-2/TRBV6-3|TRBJ1-2|-|-
CASSLTSPYGYTF
>TRBV28|TRBJ1-5|TRBD1|-
CASSLVTGTFKMTTQHF
>TRBV9|TRBJ1-2|-|-
CASSVGNRQPTPSYGYTF
>TRBV5-1|TRBJ2-1|TRBD2|-
CATAQEAGGHEQFF
>TRBV3-1/TRBV3-2|TRBJ1-1|-|-
CASSQDLGGSEAFF
>TRBV7-6|TRBJ2-3|TRBD2|-
CASSLLWRRRTSGGEGDTQYF
>TRBV6-5|TRBJ2-3|-|few
CASSYGGASSTDTQYF
>TRBV24-1|TRBJ2-6|TRBD2|-
CATSDPSGGNSGANVLTF
>TRBV6-6|TRBJ1-1|-|-
CASTYSNPTEAFF
>TRBV5-3|TRBJ2-1|TRBD2|-
CARSQLAGTYNEQFF
>TRBV6-5|TRBJ1-6|-|-
CATLRGGISPLHF
>TRBV12-5|TRBJ2-7|TRBD2|-
CASALWGGGLYEQYF
>TRBV6-2/TRBV6-3|TRBJ2-5|-|-
CASSPRDTLETQYF
>TRBV6-5|TRBJ1-1|-|-
CASSYFPGTEAFF
>TRBV12-3/TRBV12-4|TRBJ1-2|-|-
CASRRANNYGYTF
>TRBV19|TRBJ1-5|-|-
CASSIFRGNQPQHF
>TRBV19|TRBJ2-3|TRBD1|-
CASSLTGFDTQYF
>TRBV18|TRBJ1-2|TRBD1|-
CASSPGRGLFIYGYTF
>TRBV27|TRBJ2-5|-|-
CASRQGPGPLQETQYF
>TRBV2|TRBJ2-7|TRBD2|-
CASSATGRSSYEQYF
>TRBV18|TRBJ2-7|-|-
CASSTTGEVSYEQYF
>TRBV13|TRBJ2-7|TRBD2|-
CASSSLAGDPYEQYF
>TRBV6-2/TRBV6-3|TRBJ2-5|-|-
CASSSYRQVQETQYF